The 7 T cell receptor beta chains reported below all come from one sample, sequenced in a study of T-cell memory formation after mild COVID-19. MiXCR was run by TCRdb on the 5' RACE reads, yielding one entry per CDR3 protein. The sample yields about 110,000 distinct CDR3 sequences, more than 15% seen once. The specimen was PBMCs or a T cell subset sorted from them (not recorded which). The source is an adult woman who had mild COVID-19 (a few samples of this study predate the infection). Cell type and time point are not known.

This clonotype was counted ten times or more. The CDR3 sequence: CASSRRNEQFF. CDR3 DNA sequence: TGTGCCAGCAGCCGACGGAATGAGCAGTTCTTC. The chain has TRBV11-2 and TRBJ2-1; D uncertain. Trimming took 5 bases from V and 7 from J, leaving 6 bases between them. This CDR3 contains 11 residues. CDR1 is SGHAT, CDR2 FQNNGV, per germline.

CDR3 nucleotide sequence: TGTGCCAGCAGTGTAGCGGGAGGGCTTGTCGATACGCAGTATTTT. Amino acid sequence: CASSVAGGLVDTQYF. The V call is TRBV6-5, the J call TRBJ2-3; 11 bases map to TRBD2. The germline V gene encodes CDR1 MNHEY and CDR2 SVGAGI. Unmatched junction bases numbered 7, after V lost 5 bases and J lost 6 bases. This CDR3 is 15 amino acids long.

This clonotype was observed a handful of times. V is TRBV6-2 or TRBV6-3 and J is TRBJ2-7, with 7 bases that match TRBD2. This CDR3 has 14 amino acids. The ends lost 2 bases at V and 6 bases at J; junction bases unmatched: 7. Germline V CDR1 and CDR2: MNHEY, SVGEGT. CDR3 DNA sequence: TGTGCCAGCAGTTACGGCGGGAGTATAGCCGAGCAGTACTTC. Its translation: CASSYGGSIAEQYF.

There are a few counts of this clonotype. V usage is TRBV11-3 and J usage is TRBJ2-1; TRBD2 matches at 10 bases. The CDR3 consists of 17 residues. In germline, CDR1 is SGHNT, CDR2 YENEEA. V lost 5 bases and J lost 4; bases outside the gene matches: 11. The CDR3 DNA sequence: TGTGCCAGCAGCCCCCGGACTAGCGGCAGACCTTACAATGAGCAGTTCTTC. It codes for CASSPRTSGRPYNEQFF.

The chain links TRBV15 to TRBJ2-7; D is unresolved. With 5 bases removed from V and 1 base from J, the gap between germline ends came to 12 bases. Germline V lookup: CDR1 LNHNV, CDR2 YYDKDF (reference sequence). The CDR3 extends over 14 amino acids. The CDR3 region is CATSETDTSYEQYF. In DNA, the CDR3 is TGTGCCACCAGCGAGACTGACACATCCTACGAGCAGTACTTC.

This clonotype was detected only once. The chain is built from TRBV14 and TRBJ2-3; D assignment may be TRBD1 or TRBD2 (5 bases each). The CDR3 totals 11 residues. Germline-derived CDR1 and CDR2 are SGHDN and FVKESK. V was pared by 3 bases and J by 10 bases, with 8 bases between. The chain's CDR3 is CASSHGTAQYF. In DNA form, the CDR3 reads TGTGCCAGCAGCCATGGGACCGCGCAGTATTTT.

This clonotype came up a few times. This sequence joins TRBV4-1 and TRBJ1-5; the D is unclear. Per germline, CDR1 MGHRA and CDR2 YSYEKL. The length of the CDR3 is 14 residues. The V end lost 3 bases, the J end lost 0 bases, and 6 bases lay between the germline ends. CDR3 amino acids: CASSHGDSNQPQHF. The DNA of the CDR3 is TGCGCCAGCAGCCATGGGGATAGCAATCAGCCCCAGCATTTT.